The 18 T cell receptor beta chains below were found in one sample sequenced in a study of shared clonotypes between healthy human individuals. TCRdb's copy holds only in-frame clones and misses some; the assay was immunoSEQ multiplex PCR. The sample lists about half a million clones, around 79% occurring once. Sequenced: PBMCs. Source of these receptors: a woman aged 40 to 50 in good health. Some clones in this sample may be carry-over from other donors' samples.

This clone was picked up a small number of times. The V gene is TRBV28, the J gene TRBJ2-7, with D possibly matching TRBD2 (5 bases). V was pared by 3 bases and J by 2 bases, with 14 bases between. From germline, CDR1 is MDHEN and CDR2 SYDVKM. CDR3 length equals 15 residues. The CDR3 spells CASSFNRGMTYEQYF. The CDR3, as DNA: TGTGCCAGCAGTTTTAATCGGGGTATGACCTACGAGCAGTACTTC.

Details on this clone: A far larger clone is only one base removed, so a read error is likely. The chain links TRBV5-1 to TRBJ2-1, with 11 bases identical to TRBD1. The trim removed 0 bases at V and 9 bases at J, leaving 11 bases unmatched. Germline assignment: CDR1 SGHRS and CDR2 YFSETQ. This CDR3 is 17 amino acids long. This chain's CDR3 is CASSLVSGTGGQAEQFF. CDR3 bases: TGCGCCAGCAGCTTGGTGTCTGGGACAGGGGGTCAGGCTGAGCAGTTCTTC. Based on the CDR3 plus reference TRBV5-1 and TRBJ2-1, the full variable domain is KAGVTQTPRYLIKTRGQQVTLSCSPISGHRSVSWYQQTPGQGLQFLFEYFSETQRNKGNFPGRFSGRQFSNSRSEMNVSTLELGDSALYLCASSLVSGTGGQAEQFFGPGTRLTVL.

CDR3 protein: CASSAPGGADTQYF. Written as DNA, the CDR3 is TGTGCCAGCAGTGCCCCGGGGGGCGCAGATACGCAGTATTTT. The V and J genes are TRBV6-6 and TRBJ2-3; the D gene is possibly TRBD2 (7 bases). Trimming pared 5 bases from V and 4 bases from J, leaving 13 bases between. This CDR3 spans 14 amino acids. CDR1 MNHNY and CDR2 SVGAGI come from the germline V gene (reference sequence).

The V gene is TRBV18, the J gene TRBJ2-3; no reliable D call. Germline V lookup: CDR1 KGHSH, CDR2 LQKENI. V was cut by 6 bases and J by 5 bases, with 6 bases left in between. The CDR3 is 11 amino acids. This CDR3 is CASSGGDTQYF. In nucleotides, the CDR3 is TGTGCCAGCTCCGGCGGAGATACGCAGTATTTT.

The rearrangement joins TRBV6-1 to TRBJ1-4; no firm D call. This CDR3 has 15 residues. CDR1 is MNHNS and CDR2 is SASEGT in the germline V gene. Trimming pared 3 bases from V and 4 bases from J, leaving 12 bases between. The CDR3 reads CASSDRTGYNEKLFF. CDR3 nucleotide sequence: TGTGCCAGCAGTGACCGAACCGGGTATAATGAAAAACTGTTTTTT.

V gene TRBV30 combines with J gene TRBJ1-4; TRBD1 might be the D (5 bases). CDR1 is GTSNPN and CDR2 is SVGIG in the germline V gene (reference sequence). CDR3 length: 14 amino acids. V was shortened by 3 bases and J by 7 bases, with 15 bases between the two germline ends. Here the CDR3 DNA reads TGTGCCTGGAGCCAGACAGCGGCTGGTGAAAAACTGTTTTTT. This codes for CAWSQTAAGEKLFF.

The rearrangement links TRBV7-2 to TRBJ1-3; D is unclear. Per the germline V gene, CDR1 is SGHTA and CDR2 is FQGNSA. V was trimmed by 1 base and J by 4 bases, leaving 8 bases between them. The CDR3 is 14 residues long. This CDR3 reads CASSLDGGGNTIYF. The CDR3 coding sequence is TGTGCCAGCAGCTTAGACGGCGGCGGAAACACCATATATTTT.

The CDR3 sequence is CASSQSGLAGKETQYF. CDR3 in DNA: TGTGCCAGCAGCCAATCGGGACTAGCGGGTAAAGAGACCCAGTACTTC. This chain connects TRBV16 to TRBJ2-5, with TRBD2 matching 12 bases. This CDR3 comprises 16 residues. V lost 0 bases to trimming and J lost 3 bases; unmatched junction nucleotides: 2. The germline V gene has CDR1 KGHSY and CDR2 FQNENV.

There are a few counts of this clone. This chain uses TRBV7-9 with TRBJ1-1; no clear D gene. The ends were cut back, 8 bases at V and 1 base at J, with 8 bases in the middle. The CDR3 length is 12 residues. Germline-derived CDR1 and CDR2 are SEHNR and FQNEAQ (reference sequence). The CDR3 sequence is CASRQPNTEAFF. The CDR3 nucleotides are TGTGCCAGCCGCCAGCCGAACACTGAAGCTTTCTTT.

The chain joins TRBV6-5 to TRBJ2-2; weak D call: TRBD2 (5 bases). V dropped 0 bases and J dropped 8 bases, with 10 bases sitting between them. This CDR3 is 14 amino acids long. Looked up from germline, CDR1 is MNHEY and CDR2 is SVGAGI. CDR3 DNA: TGTGCCAGCAGTTACTCTCCGGGGTATGGGGAGCTGTTTTTT. It translates to CASSYSPGYGELFF.

The chain combines TRBV29-1 with TRBJ2-1, with 8 bases lining up with TRBD2. Looked up from germline, CDR1 is SQVTM and CDR2 is ANQGSEA. V gave up 4 bases and J gave up 9 bases; unmatched junction bases: 8. The CDR3 spans 13 residues. CDR3 protein: CSVGGLAQFEQFF. CDR3 coding DNA: TGCAGCGTTGGCGGACTAGCCCAATTTGAGCAGTTCTTC.

V gene TRBV25-1 combines with J gene TRBJ2-7; 7 nucleotides agree with TRBD1. J gave up 1 base and V 4 bases, and 10 bases lay outside the gene matches. Looked up from germline, CDR1 is MGHDK and CDR2 is SYGVNS. This CDR3 comprises 16 residues. This CDR3 is CASSGKQGPRSYEQYF. The CDR3 nucleotides read TGTGCCAGCAGTGGAAAACAGGGGCCTCGTTCCTACGAGCAGTACTTC.

Remarks on this clone: Other nucleotide sequences from this sample produce the same CDR3. The chain combines TRBV6-1 with TRBJ2-1; 8 bases match TRBD2. Per the germline V gene, CDR1 is MNHNS and CDR2 is SASEGT. This CDR3 comprises 15 residues. V lost 3 bases and J lost 1; bases outside the gene matches: 2. The CDR3 DNA reads as TGTGCCAGCAGTGAGAGCGGGAGTTCCTACAATGAGCAGTTCTTC. Protein product: CASSESGSSYNEQFF.

The chain joins TRBV9 to TRBJ2-7; D may be TRBD1 (6 bases). Trimming took 0 bases from V and 4 from J, leaving 17 bases between them. CDR1 SGDLS and CDR2 YYNGEE come from the germline V gene. This CDR3 spans 16 amino acids. In DNA, the CDR3 is TGTGCCAGCAGCGTAGAGGGGGTAGCTGGGGGATACGAGCAGTACTTC. As protein: CASSVEGVAGGYEQYF. Full variable domain (remainder filled in from reference TRBV9 and TRBJ2-7): DSGVTQTPKHLITATGQRVTLRCSPRSGDLSVYWYQQSLDQGLQFLIQYYNGEERAKGNILERFSAQQFPDLHSELNLSSLELGDSALYFCASSVEGVAGGYEQYFGPGTRLTVT.

The chain carries TRBV19 and TRBJ2-5, with D perhaps matching TRBD1 (5 bases). V lost 6 bases and J lost 5, with 16 bases in between. The V gene's germline CDR1 is LNHDA and CDR2 SQIVND (reference sequence). This CDR3 comprises 14 residues. CDR3 sequence (DNA): TGTGCCAGTAGCAAGGGGATCACTGTGGAGACCCAGTACTTC. Translating gives CASSKGITVETQYF.

The V call is TRBV5-6, the J call TRBJ1-1; 9 bases are shared with TRBD1. Germline values: CDR1 SGHDT, CDR2 YYEEEE. Unmatched junction bases numbered 8, after V lost 3 bases and J lost 11 bases. The CDR3 is made up of 13 amino acids. The CDR3 loop reads CASSSDRGDHAFF. CDR3 nucleotide sequence: TGTGCCAGCAGCTCGGACAGGGGAGACCATGCTTTCTTT.

The chain joins TRBV27 to TRBJ2-6; the D is unclear. There are 17 residues in the CDR3. V shed 3 bases and J shed 0 bases, with 12 bases lying between them. The germline V gene has CDR1 MNHEY and CDR2 SMNVEV (reference sequence). The CDR3 protein is CASSLGQISSGANVLTF. The CDR3, as DNA: TGTGCCAGCAGTTTGGGCCAGATAAGCTCTGGGGCCAACGTCCTGACTTTC. Looking up the rest from reference TRBV27 and TRBJ2-6 gives the full variable domain: EAQVTQNPRYLITVTGKKLTVTCSQNMNHEYMSWYRQDPGLGLRQIYYSMNVEVTDKGDVPEGYKVSRKEKRNFPLILESPSPNQTSLYFCASSLGQISSGANVLTFGAGSRLTVL.

A remark on this clone: A much bigger clone sits one base away, suggesting this may be a read error. Different DNA sequences within this sample yield the same CDR3. The gene calls are TRBV5-6 and TRBJ1-5; TRBD1 matches 9 bases. The germline V gene has CDR1 SGHDT and CDR2 YYEEEE. CDR3 length equals 15 residues. The CDR3 loop is CASSSGQGGNQPQHF. DNA of the CDR3: TGTGCCAGCAGCTCGGGACAGGGTGGCAACCAGCCCCAGCATTTT.